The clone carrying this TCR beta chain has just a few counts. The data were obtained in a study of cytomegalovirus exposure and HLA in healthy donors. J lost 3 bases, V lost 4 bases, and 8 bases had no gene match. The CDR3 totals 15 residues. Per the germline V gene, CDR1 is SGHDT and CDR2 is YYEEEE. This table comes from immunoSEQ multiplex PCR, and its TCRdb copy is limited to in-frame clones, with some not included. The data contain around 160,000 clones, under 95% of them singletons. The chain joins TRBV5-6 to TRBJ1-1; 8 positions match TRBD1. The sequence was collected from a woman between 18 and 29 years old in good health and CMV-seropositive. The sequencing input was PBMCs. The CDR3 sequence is CASSTGTGLDTEAFF. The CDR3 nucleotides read TGTGCCAGCAGCACCGGGACAGGTCTTGACACTGAAGCTTTCTTT.